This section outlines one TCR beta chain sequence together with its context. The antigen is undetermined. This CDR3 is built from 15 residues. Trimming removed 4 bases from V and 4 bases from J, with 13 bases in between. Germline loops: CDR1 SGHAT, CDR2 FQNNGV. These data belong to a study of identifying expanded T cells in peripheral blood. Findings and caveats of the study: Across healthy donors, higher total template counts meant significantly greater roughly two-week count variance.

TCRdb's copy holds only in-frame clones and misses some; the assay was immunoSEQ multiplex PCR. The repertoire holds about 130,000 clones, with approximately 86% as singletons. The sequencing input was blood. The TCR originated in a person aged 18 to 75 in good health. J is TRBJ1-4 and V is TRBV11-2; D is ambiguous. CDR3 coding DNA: TGTGCCAGCAGCTCGGCCCCGACAATTAATGAAAAACTGTTTTTT. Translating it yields CASSSAPTINEKLFF.